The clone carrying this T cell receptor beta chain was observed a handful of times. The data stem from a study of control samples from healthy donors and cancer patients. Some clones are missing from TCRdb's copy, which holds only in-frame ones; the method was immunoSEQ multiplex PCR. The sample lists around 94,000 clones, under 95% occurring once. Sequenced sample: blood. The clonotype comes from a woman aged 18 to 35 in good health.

The CDR3 loop reads CASSLKPPGGNTEAFF. CDR3 nucleotides: TGTGCCAGCAGCCTAAAACCTCCAGGGGGTAACACTGAAGCTTTCTTT. V usage is TRBV7-6 and J usage is TRBJ1-1, with 7 bases that match TRBD1. Germline values: CDR1 SGHVS, CDR2 FNYEAQ. V trimming: 5 bases; J trimming: 2 bases; junction bases outside the gene matches: 11. The CDR3 is made up of 16 amino acids.